These 10 T cell receptor beta chains were sequenced from one sample in a study of OX40 agonist ivuxolimab in advanced cancers. Some clones are missing from TCRdb's copy, which holds only in-frame ones; the method was immunoSEQ multiplex PCR. The sample shows 60,000 to 65,000 clones, around 83% of them seen only once. Sequences were derived from CD4+ or CD8+ T cells sorted from blood, sampled in a trial of the OX40 agonist ivuxolimab. All receptors derive from an adult with an advanced solid tumor such as melanoma, head and neck, liver or kidney cancer.

The chain recombines TRBV4-1 with TRBJ1-2; no reliable D call. The V end was cut by 1 base, the J end by 2 bases, with 8 bases between. The CDR3 is made up of 14 amino acids. The germline V gene has CDR1 MGHRA and CDR2 YSYEKL. CDR3 DNA: TGCGCCAGCAGCCAAGTTGCCAGAAACTATGGCTACACCTTC. This translates into CASSQVARNYGYTF.

The chain employs TRBV18 and TRBJ2-1, with D uncertain. This CDR3 region has 14 residues. Germline V gives CDR1 KGHSH, CDR2 LQKENI. Trimming shortened V by 0 bases and J by 5 bases, and 8 bases separated the two germline ends. The CDR3 nucleotides read TGTGCCAGCTCACCACCGGACGGAAACAATGAGCAGTTCTTC. Residues: CASSPPDGNNEQFF. Combining the CDR3 with reference TRBV18 and TRBJ2-1 gives the whole variable domain NAGVMQNPRHLVRRRGQEARLRCSPMKGHSHVYWYRQLPEEGLKFMVYLQKENIIDESGMPKERFSAEFPKEGPSILRIQQVVRGDSAAYFCASSPPDGNNEQFFGPGTRLTVL.

The chain combines TRBV6-5 with TRBJ2-1, with TRBD1 as a possible D gene (8 bases). Germline lookup yields CDR1 MNHEY and CDR2 SVGAGI. This CDR3 spans 13 amino acids. V lost 6 bases and J lost 8, with 14 bases in between. The CDR3 here is CASSRQGRDEQFF. The DNA of the CDR3 is TGTGCCAGCAGCCGACAGGGGAGGGATGAGCAGTTCTTC.

J is TRBJ2-2 and V is TRBV10-2, with TRBD1 matching over 7 bases. The CDR3 has 16 residues. Unmatched junction bases numbered 14, after V lost 5 bases and J lost 8 bases. Germline values: CDR1 WSHSY, CDR2 SAAADI. CDR3: CASSKLGPQGTGELFF. The CDR3 DNA is TGCGCCAGCAGTAAATTGGGACCACAGGGGACGGGGGAGCTGTTTTTT.

The rearrangement links TRBV6-1 to TRBJ2-7; D is perhaps TRBD2 (6 bases). The V end was cut by 3 bases, the J end by 4 bases, with 10 bases between. The V gene's germline CDR1 is MNHNS and CDR2 SASEGT. The CDR3 is 13 residues long. CDR3 nucleotide sequence: TGTGCCAGCAGTGAGGAGGGGCTTTACGAGCAGTACTTC. Protein: CASSEEGLYEQYF.

J is TRBJ2-7 and V is TRBV7-9; D remains unclear. In germline, CDR1 is SEHNR, CDR2 FQNEAQ (reference sequence). The CDR3 spans 12 residues. V was trimmed by 1 base and J by 10 bases, leaving 11 bases between them. CDR3 bases: TGTGCCAGCAGCTTAGGGTCGGGTAGACAGTACTTC. This translates into CASSLGSGRQYF.

Only a few counts were recorded for this clone. This rearrangement joins TRBV18 to TRBJ2-2; the D gene is possibly TRBD1 (6 bases). The CDR3 is made up of 14 amino acids. Trimming stripped 4 bases from V and 1 base from J, with 7 bases between. Per germline, CDR1 KGHSH and CDR2 LQKENI. CDR3 nucleotides: TGTGCCAGCTCACGGGGACAGAACACCGGGGAGCTGTTTTTT. Translated, it gives CASSRGQNTGELFF. The variable domain in full, completed from reference TRBV18 and TRBJ2-2, reads NAGVMQNPRHLVRRRGQEARLRCSPMKGHSHVYWYRQLPEEGLKFMVYLQKENIIDESGMPKERFSAEFPKEGPSILRIQQVVRGDSAAYFCASSRGQNTGELFFGEGSRLTVL.

The chain carries TRBV21-1 and TRBJ2-7; the listed D gene, TRBD1, was not tested against the DNA. TRBV21-1 represents a pseudogene. The CDR3 is 15 amino acids. CDR3 nucleotides: TGTGCCAGCCATAACCGGGACACACGGAGGTTCGAGCAGTACTTC. It is translated as CASHNRDTRRFEQYF.

The V and J genes are TRBV5-4 and TRBJ2-3, with TRBD2 identical over 13 bases. This CDR3 region has 15 residues. Unmatched junction bases numbered 8, after V lost 4 bases and J lost 9 bases. The germline V gene encodes CDR1 SGHNT and CDR2 YYREEE (reference sequence). CDR3 residues: CASSTTSGGPDTQYF. The CDR3 DNA reads TGTGCCAGCAGCACGACTAGCGGGGGGCCGGACACGCAGTATTTT.

The rearrangement uses TRBV11-2 and TRBJ1-2; D ambiguous. The CDR3 loop spans 13 amino acids. CDR1 and CDR2 from the germline V gene are SGHAT and FQNNGV. The V and J ends lost 3 bases and 7 bases respectively, with 12 bases between them. CDR3 nucleotide sequence: TGTGCCAGCAGCTTCGGCCATACGGGTGGCTACACCTTC. Residues: CASSFGHTGGYTF. Combining the CDR3 with reference TRBV11-2 and TRBJ1-2 gives the whole variable domain EAGVAQSPRYKIIEKRQSVAFWCNPISGHATLYWYQQILGQGPKLLIQFQNNGVVDDSQLPKDRFSAERLKGVDSTLKIQPAKLEDSAVYLCASSFGHTGGYTFGSGTRLTVV.